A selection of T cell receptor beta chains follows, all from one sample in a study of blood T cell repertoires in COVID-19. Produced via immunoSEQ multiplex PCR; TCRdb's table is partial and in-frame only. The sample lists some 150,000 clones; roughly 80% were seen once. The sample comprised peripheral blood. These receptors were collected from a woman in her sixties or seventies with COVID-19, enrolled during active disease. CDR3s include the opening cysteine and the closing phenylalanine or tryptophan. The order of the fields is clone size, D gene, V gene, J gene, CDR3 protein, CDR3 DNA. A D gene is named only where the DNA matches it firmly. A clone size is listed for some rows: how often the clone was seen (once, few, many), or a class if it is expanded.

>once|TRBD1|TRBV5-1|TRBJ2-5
CASSLGTGVGTQYF
TGCGCCAGCAGCTTGGGGACAGGGGTCGGGACCCAGTACTTC
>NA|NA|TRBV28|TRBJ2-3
CASSPLSGVATDTQYF
TGTGCCAGCAGCCCTCTCTCGGGGGTAGCCACAGATACGCAGTATTTT
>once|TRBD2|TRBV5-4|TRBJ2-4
CASRVRGGKNIQYF
TGTGCCAGCAGAGTCCGGGGGGGCAAAAACATTCAGTACTTC
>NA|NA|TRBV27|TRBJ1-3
CATISSGGNTIYF
TGTGCCACCATATCTTCGGGGGGAAACACCATATATTTT
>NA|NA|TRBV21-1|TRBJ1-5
CARGGRINQPQHF
TGTGCCAGAGGCGGGCGGATCAATCAGCCCCAGCATTTT
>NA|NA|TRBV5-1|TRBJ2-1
CASSELERQFF
TGCGCCAGCAGCGAACTAGAGCGACAGTTCTTC
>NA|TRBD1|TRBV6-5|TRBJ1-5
CASSRQGGGQQPQHF
TGTGCCAGCAGTCGACAGGGGGGGGGACAGCAGCCCCAGCATTTT
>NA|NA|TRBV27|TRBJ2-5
CASSPGIVRETQYF
TGTGCCAGCAGTCCCGGGATCGTTCGAGAGACCCAGTACTTC
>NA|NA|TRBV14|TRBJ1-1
CASRHSDWNTEAFF
TGTGCCAGCAGGCATTCGGACTGGAACACTGAAGCTTTCTTT
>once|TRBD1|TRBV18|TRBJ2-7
CASSPGQGTIEQYF
TGTGCCAGCTCACCCGGACAGGGGACGATTGAGCAGTACTTC
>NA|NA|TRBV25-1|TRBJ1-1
CASSETNRDTEAFF
TGTGCCAGCAGTGAAACAAACAGGGACACTGAAGCTTTCTTT
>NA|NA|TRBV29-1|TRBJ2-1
CSVEHSGRGSIF
TGCAGCGTTGAACACTCGGGCAGGGGATCGATCTTC
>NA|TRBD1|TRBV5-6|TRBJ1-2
CASSTPGQGNYGYTF
TGTGCCAGCAGCACCCCGGGACAGGGGAACTATGGCTACACCTTC